This T cell receptor (beta chain) stems from a study of shared clonotypes between healthy human individuals. The study, taken as a whole, reports: The genetic and exposure-history diversity represented was limited by few donors. The sharing of around 5% of naive CD4 clonotypes was seen across a handful of donors.

The study enrolled healthy HIV-negative adults without recent acute infections or vaccinations as donors. V was clipped by 3 bases and J by 2 bases, with 17 bases between them. The CDR3 totals 17 residues. CDR1 and CDR2 (germline): SGHVS, FNYEAQ. As for this clone: Its cognate antigen is unknown.

Method: immunoSEQ multiplex PCR; TCRdb's copy keeps in-frame clones and lacks some. The repertoire has approximately 2.5 million clones, 93% of them found once; the top ten carry about 0.39%. This chain joins TRBV7-6 and TRBJ1-3; D is unclear. The specimen was naive CD4+ T cells from PBMCs. Subset of the sample: CD45RA+ positively selected. The source is a man aged 18 to 35 in good health. Some clones in this sample may be carry-over from other donors' samples. The CDR3, as DNA: TGTGCCAGCAGCTTCGGCTCAGGAGGGCGAACTGGAAACACCATATATTTT. It specifies CASSFGSGGRTGNTIYF.